A single sample gave rise to the 14 T cell receptor beta chains below, sequenced in a study of blood T cell repertoires in COVID-19. The method was immunoSEQ multiplex PCR; TCRdb's version includes in-frame clones alone and lacks a portion of them. The sample includes nearly 200,000 clones, roughly 88% of them seen just once. The specimen sequenced was peripheral blood. The receptors were gathered from a woman aged 40 to 50 who had recovered from COVID-19.

The V call is TRBV4-2, the J call TRBJ1-2, with D possibly matching TRBD1 (6 bases). This CDR3 is built from 18 residues. Germline V CDR1 and CDR2: LGHNA, YNFKEQ. V lost 4 bases and J 4 bases, leaving 25 bases between the germline ends. Here the CDR3 reads CASSPSTGQNPSGYGYTF. In nucleotides, the CDR3 is TGTGCCAGCAGCCCAAGCACAGGACAGAACCCATCCGGCTATGGCTACACCTTC.

The chain is built from TRBV13 and TRBJ2-1, with D perhaps matching TRBD1 (6 bases). V was clipped by 5 bases and J by 2 bases, with 13 bases between them. The CDR3 covers 15 residues. Looked up from germline, CDR1 is PRHDT and CDR2 is FYEKMQ (reference sequence). The CDR3 sequence is CASSPGTPPYNEQFF. DNA of the CDR3: TGTGCCAGCAGCCCCGGGACACCGCCCTACAATGAGCAGTTCTTC.

V is TRBV24-1 and J is TRBJ2-5; the match to TRBD2 covers 9 bases. The CDR3 is 15 residues long. In germline, CDR1 is KGHDR, CDR2 SFDVKD. V lost 4 bases to trimming and J lost 5 bases; unmatched junction nucleotides: 7. CDR3 amino acids: CATSEGGLAKETQYF. In DNA, the CDR3 is TGTGCCACCAGTGAGGGAGGACTAGCGAAGGAGACCCAGTACTTC.

The chain uses TRBV6-5 and TRBJ1-6, with D unclear. There are 12 residues in the CDR3. Per germline, CDR1 MNHEY and CDR2 SVGAGI. Trimming removed 8 bases at V and 10 bases at J, with 12 bases between. In DNA form, the CDR3 reads TGTGCCAGCGGAAGGTCCGGGTCACCCCTCCACTTT. It encodes CASGRSGSPLHF.

The chain combines TRBV18 with TRBJ2-6; 8 bases map to TRBD2. The ends lost 4 bases at V and 3 bases at J; junction bases unmatched: 8. CDR3 length: 17 residues. Looked up from germline, CDR1 is KGHSH and CDR2 is LQKENI. As DNA, the CDR3 is TGTGCCAGCTCACAATCCGGGAGGGCGAGTGGGGCCAACGTCCTGACTTTC. Translation gives CASSQSGRASGANVLTF.

V and J are TRBV6-1 and TRBJ1-1; 10 nucleotides align to TRBD1. The V gene end was trimmed by 0 bases and the J gene end by 11 bases; junction bases not matched to a gene: 3. This CDR3 has 13 amino acids. Germline V CDR1 and CDR2: MNHNS, SASEGT. The CDR3 DNA follows: TGTGCCAGCAGTGAAGCGACAGGGGGCCGGGCTTTCTTT. Residues: CASSEATGGRAFF.

The V gene is TRBV2, the J gene TRBJ1-5, with D hard to call. Looked up from germline, CDR1 is SNHLY and CDR2 is FYNNEI. There are 13 residues in the CDR3. V was cut by 4 bases and J by 4 bases, with 8 bases left in between. In DNA form, the CDR3 reads TGTGCCAGCAGTGGGGAGGAAAATCAGCCCCAGCATTTT. Protein sequence: CASSGEENQPQHF.

The chain employs TRBV30 and TRBJ2-7; 9 positions agree with TRBD2. J was trimmed by 4 bases and V by 2 bases; bases with no gene match: 3. The CDR3 spans 13 residues. Germline V gives CDR1 GTSNPN, CDR2 SVGIG (reference sequence). The CDR3, as DNA: TGTGCCTGGAGTTCCCTAGCGGGATACGAGCAGTACTTC. As protein: CAWSSLAGYEQYF.

The chain couples TRBV27 to TRBJ1-5; D not resolved. Trimming took off 3 bases at V and 5 bases at J, with 14 bases between the two ends. The CDR3 length is 15 residues. Looked up from germline, CDR1 is MNHEY and CDR2 is SMNVEV (reference sequence). CDR3 residues: CASSFSGGSDQPQHF. The DNA for the CDR3 is TGTGCCAGCAGTTTTTCGGGAGGATCAGATCAGCCCCAGCATTTT.

The chain has TRBV7-2 and TRBJ2-2; the match to TRBD2 covers 9 bases. The CDR3 runs 15 residues. V was clipped by 0 bases and J by 5 bases; unmatched bases: 1. CDR1 SGHTA and CDR2 FQGNSA come from the germline V gene. The CDR3 region has the DNA TGTGCCAGCAGCTTAGCCCTAGCGGGGACCGGGGAGCTGTTTTTT. This codes for CASSLALAGTGELFF.

The rearrangement joins TRBV7-9 to TRBJ2-3; 9 bases agree with TRBD2. The V gene's germline CDR1 is SEHNR and CDR2 FQNEAQ (reference sequence). V lost 2 bases, J lost 6 bases, and 6 bases stayed unmatched. This CDR3 has 15 residues. Written as DNA, the CDR3 is TGTGCCAGCAGCTTACCAATAGCGGGAGTGGATACGCAGTATTTT. Translating it yields CASSLPIAGVDTQYF.

This chain connects TRBV18 to TRBJ2-1; 8 positions match TRBD1. This CDR3 contains 15 residues. Trimming cost V 1 base and J 5 bases; bases outside gene matches: 4. The germline gives CDR1 KGHSH, CDR2 LQKENI. The CDR3 nucleotides are TGTGCCAGCTCACCACTTTACAGGGGGGACAATGAGCAGTTCTTC. Protein: CASSPLYRGDNEQFF.

The V and J genes are TRBV3-1 (or the pseudogene TRBV3-2) and TRBJ1-1, with a tentative D call TRBD1 (5 bases). The CDR3 loop spans 14 amino acids. Trimming took 4 bases from V and 4 from J, leaving 13 bases between them. The germline CDR1 and CDR2 sequences are LGHDT and YNNKEL (reference sequence). The CDR3 sequence is CASSPEGRSTEAFF. The CDR3 DNA reads TGTGCCAGCAGCCCGGAGGGGAGGAGCACTGAAGCTTTCTTT.

This chain joins TRBV29-1 and TRBJ1-2; a weak D match, TRBD1 (6 bases). The V end lost 0 bases, the J end lost 3 bases, and 11 bases lay between the germline ends. The CDR3 has 14 residues. CDR1 is SQVTM and CDR2 is ANQGSEA in the germline V gene. CDR3 nucleotides: TGCAGCGTTGAAGATTGGTCAGGGGACTATGGCTACACCTTC. Translating gives CSVEDWSGDYGYTF.